This T cell receptor beta chain comes out of a study of T-cell memory formation after mild COVID-19. This CDR3 comprises 16 residues. The germline CDR1 and CDR2 sequences are LGHDT and YNNKEL (reference sequence). Trimming removed 2 bases at V and 2 bases at J, with 15 bases between. This clonotype was seen a handful of times. TCRdb ran MiXCR on the 5' RACE reads and lists one entry per CDR3 protein. The table has about 450,000 distinct CDR3 sequences, more than 20% seen once. The source is an adult woman who had mild COVID-19 (a few samples of this study predate the infection). Cell type and time point are not known. Specimen: PBMCs or a T cell subset sorted from them (not recorded which). The genes are TRBV3-1 and TRBJ2-5, with D hard to call. The CDR3 DNA is TGTGCCAGCAGCCAACGGCAGACGGTTGGTCAAGAGACCCAGTACTTC. Translating it yields CASSQRQTVGQETQYF.